These 9 T cell receptor beta chains were all obtained from the same sample, sequenced in a study of T cell responses to AZD1222 COVID-19 vaccine. This table comes from immunoSEQ multiplex PCR, and its TCRdb copy is limited to in-frame clones, with some not included. In the table there are 200,000 or so clones, approximately 94% of which are singletons. Material: peripheral blood, obtained 28 days after the second AZD1222 dose. The receptors come from an adult who received the AZD1222 COVID-19 vaccine.

This rearrangement joins TRBV19 to TRBJ1-2, with D unclear. Trimming cost V 5 bases and J 6 bases, with 19 bases left between them. The CDR3 has 15 residues. The germline CDR1 and CDR2 sequences are LNHDA and SQIVND (reference sequence). DNA of the CDR3: TGTGCCAGTAGTTCAAGTCTCTTACCCCTTGATGGCTACACCTTC. It is translated as CASSSSLLPLDGYTF.

The rearrangement joins TRBV5-1 to TRBJ2-7; D is unclear. The V end lost 6 bases, the J end lost 2 bases, and 15 bases lay between the germline ends. The CDR3 totals 14 residues. Per germline, CDR1 SGHRS and CDR2 YFSETQ. CDR3: CASKRAVAAYEQYF. DNA of the CDR3: TGCGCCAGCAAAAGGGCGGTGGCCGCCTACGAGCAGTACTTC. Drawing the rest from reference TRBV5-1 and TRBJ2-7, the complete variable domain is KAGVTQTPRYLIKTRGQQVTLSCSPISGHRSVSWYQQTPGQGLQFLFEYFSETQRNKGNFPGRFSGRQFSNSRSEMNVSTLELGDSALYLCASKRAVAAYEQYFGPGTRLTVT.

This chain joins TRBV19 and TRBJ1-1, with D maybe TRBD1 (5 bases). The germline V gene has CDR1 LNHDA and CDR2 SQIVND (reference sequence). V shed 4 bases and J shed 1 base, with 22 bases lying between them. The CDR3 runs 18 residues. CDR3 DNA sequence: TGTGCCAGTAGTAGATTCAGGGCAGGCAATTTACAGAACACTGAAGCTTTCTTT. Translation gives CASSRFRAGNLQNTEAFF.

The rearrangement links TRBV3-1 (or the pseudogene TRBV3-2) to TRBJ2-7; D is undetermined. Germline CDR1 LGHDT, CDR2 YNNKEL (reference sequence). The V end lost 1 base, the J end lost 6 bases, and 4 bases lay between the germline ends. CDR3 length equals 11 residues. CDR3 residues: CASSQGSEQYF. The CDR3, as DNA: TGTGCCAGCAGCCAAGGCTCCGAGCAGTACTTC.

V gene TRBV6-5 combines with J gene TRBJ2-5; no firm D call. Germline loops: CDR1 MNHEY, CDR2 SVGAGI. V dropped 0 bases and J dropped 4 bases, with 6 bases sitting between them. The CDR3 extends over 13 amino acids. CDR3 protein: CASSYSAGETQYF. The CDR3 DNA reads TGTGCCAGCAGTTACTCAGCAGGAGAGACCCAGTACTTC.

The chain joins TRBV18 to TRBJ1-1; D uncertain. CDR1 and CDR2 from the germline V gene are KGHSH and LQKENI. The CDR3 consists of 15 residues. Trimming took off 3 bases at V and 6 bases at J, with 17 bases between the two ends. CDR3 in amino acids: CASSPSGIKGAEAFF. The CDR3 coding sequence is TGTGCCAGCTCACCGTCCGGGATCAAGGGTGCTGAAGCTTTCTTT.

The chain carries TRBV6-5 and TRBJ2-1; D call uncertain. This CDR3 is 13 amino acids long. Deletions cut 5 bases from V and 8 bases from J, with 13 bases between. Germline loops: CDR1 MNHEY, CDR2 SVGAGI. Here the CDR3 DNA reads TGTGCCAGCAGTCGCCTTGGCGTATATGAGCAGTTCTTC. It is translated as CASSRLGVYEQFF.

The V and J genes are TRBV23-1 and TRBJ1-5, with TRBD1 as a possible D gene (5 bases). TRBV23-1 is recorded as an ORF, its role being uncertain. V was clipped by 0 bases and J by 3 bases, with 9 bases between them. The CDR3 extends over 15 amino acids. The CDR3 reads CASSQSGQFNQPQHF. CDR3 in DNA: TGCGCCAGCAGTCAATCGGGGCAGTTCAATCAGCCCCAGCATTTT.

This chain uses TRBV30 with TRBJ1-2; tentative D call: TRBD1 (5 bases). Germline loops: CDR1 GTSNPN, CDR2 SVGIG (reference sequence). Trimming removed 6 bases from V and 3 bases from J, with 14 bases in between. There are 13 residues in the CDR3. CDR3 sequence: CACSPGTHYGYTF. In DNA form, the CDR3 reads TGTGCCTGTTCCCCAGGGACCCACTATGGCTACACCTTC.